This T cell receptor beta chain is from a study of long-term antiretroviral therapy in people with HIV. Study outcomes and limitations: After ART, diversity increased yet remained lower than transplant donor controls. Dominance of pre-ART expanded clones persisted, fluctuating and often declining after ART.

About this clone: Its matching antigen is unknown.

Until DNA extraction, the samples held between roughly 1-10 million cryopreserved PBMC. immunoSEQ v3.0 was run at survey level. Libraries were prepared by immunoSEQ multiplex PCR; TCRdb keeps only in-frame clonotypes and omits some of them. The sample records roughly 40,000 clones, approximately 94% being singletons. Germline CDR1 and CDR2: SNHLY and FYNNEI. Germline trimming cut 8 bases from V and 3 bases from J; bases unmatched to any gene: 6. The CDR3 length is 15 residues. This clonotype was sampled from a man aged 25 to 40 with HIV. The V call is TRBV2, the J call TRBJ2-6; the match to TRBD2 covers 8 bases. The source was unsorted PBMCs, collected 9 to 9.5 years after starting antiretroviral therapy. The CDR3 is CASGTGGLGANVLTF. As DNA, the CDR3 is TGTGCCAGCGGGACGGGGGGGCTTGGGGCCAACGTCCTGACTTTC.